Listed below are T cell receptor beta chains from one sample, sequenced in a study of blood T cells in healthy people across ages. TCRdb analysed the 5' RACE reads with MiXCR anew, one entry per CDR3 protein. Among under 2,000,000 distinct CDR3 sequences, roughly 50% were seen once, and the ten largest hold approximately 2%. Sequencing input: blood. The receptors here all came from a middle-aged woman in good health. CDR3s include the opening cysteine and the closing phenylalanine or tryptophan. D genes are given only for firm matches. Size tells how often a clone was seen (once, few, many) or the class of an expanded clone, and some rows leave it out.

TRBV20-1	few	TRBJ2-3	TRBD2	CSARGSSGAGTDTQYF	TGCAGTGCTAGAGGTTCTAGCGGGGCGGGCACAGATACGCAGTATTTT
TRBV10-3	-	TRBJ2-1	-	CAINEASQDEQFF	TGTGCCATCAATGAAGCATCTCAAGACGAGCAGTTCTTC
TRBV20-1	-	TRBJ2-3	TRBD1	CSARNQQGSGTDTQYF	TGCAGTGCTAGAAACCAACAGGGGTCGGGGACAGATACGCAGTATTTT
TRBV7-3	-	TRBJ2-1	-	CASSPPGRDYEQFF	TGTGCCAGCAGCCCCCCCGGCAGGGACTATGAGCAGTTCTTC
TRBV2	-	TRBJ2-5	-	CASRLRGTQETQYF	TGTGCCAGCAGACTCCGGGGGACACAAGAGACCCAGTACTTC
TRBV10-3	-	TRBJ2-3	-	CAISESGGLAYTQYF	TGTGCCATCAGTGAGAGTGGTGGGCTAGCATATACGCAGTATTTT
TRBV28	few	TRBJ2-7	-	CATQGNYYEQYF	TGTGCCACCCAGGGGAACTACTACGAGCAGTACTTC
TRBV12-3/TRBV12-4	-	TRBJ2-7	-	CASSFTAPVGEQYF	TGTGCCAGCAGTTTCACAGCCCCCGTTGGCGAGCAGTACTTC
TRBV7-3	-	TRBJ1-6	-	CASSLTGGVNSPLHF	TGTGCCAGCAGCTTAACGGGCGGAGTAAATTCACCCCTCCACTTT
TRBV10-3	few	TRBJ2-7	-	CAISGAHEQYF	TGTGCCATCAGTGGGGCCCACGAGCAGTACTTC
TRBV4-1	-	TRBJ1-2	-	CASSQERPRPSSGYTF	TGCGCCAGCAGCCAAGAAAGACCGAGGCCCAGTAGCGGCTACACCTTC
TRBV29-1	-	TRBJ1-1	-	CSVSGQVNTEAFF	TGCAGCGTGTCGGGACAAGTGAACACTGAAGCTTTCTTT
TRBV4-1	-	TRBJ2-1	TRBD1	CASSHLKGDRAYNEQFF	TGCGCCAGCAGCCATCTTAAGGGAGACAGGGCCTACAATGAGCAGTTCTTC
TRBV9	-	TRBJ2-3	-	CASSVASGPSTDTQYF	TGTGCCAGCAGCGTAGCATCTGGGCCTAGCACAGATACGCAGTATTTT
TRBV10-3	few	TRBJ2-3	TRBD2	CAISESGGPTDTQYF	TGTGCCATCAGCGAATCGGGGGGGCCCACAGATACGCAGTATTTT
TRBV6-5	few	TRBJ2-3	-	CASRGRLSTDTQYF	TGTGCCAGCAGGGGACGACTCTCCACAGATACGCAGTATTTT
TRBV27	-	TRBJ2-7	TRBD1	CASGTGRANEQYF	TGTGCCAGCGGGACAGGGAGGGCTAACGAGCAGTACTTC
TRBV20-1	-	TRBJ2-3	TRBD1	CSAPETGESTDTQYF	TGCAGTGCTCCCGAAACAGGGGAGAGTACAGATACGCAGTATTTT
TRBV18	-	TRBJ2-3	TRBD1	CASSQRDRGRTDTQYF	TGTGCCAGCTCACAGAGAGACAGGGGACGCACAGATACGCAGTATTTT
TRBV27	-	TRBJ1-5	-	CASSLGGLPYQPQHF	TGTGCCAGCAGTTTAGGGGGGCTCCCTTATCAGCCCCAGCATTTT
TRBV28	few	TRBJ2-1	TRBD1	CASSPRTGLLDNEQFF	TGTGCCAGCAGTCCCCGGACAGGTTTATTGGACAATGAGCAGTTCTTC
TRBV7-2	few	TRBJ1-6	-	CASSLTAVSHSPLHF	TGTGCCAGCAGCCTGACGGCGGTGTCCCATTCACCCCTCCACTTT
TRBV6-2/TRBV6-3	-	TRBJ2-1	-	CASSPPGAWYNEQFF	TGTGCCAGCAGCCCCCCAGGGGCGTGGTACAATGAGCAGTTCTTC
TRBV28	-	TRBJ1-2	TRBD1	CASSHFGTGAGGYTF	TGTGCCAGCAGCCACTTCGGGACAGGGGCGGGGGGCTACACCTTC
TRBV6-5	-	TRBJ2-5	-	CASSYGDRLEEQYF	TGTGCCAGCAGTTACGGAGACAGGCTTGAGGAGCAGTACTTC
TRBV7-2	-	TRBJ2-3	TRBD2	CASSFIGNSGGAGDTQYF	TGTGCCAGCAGCTTCATAGGGAATAGCGGGGGGGCAGGGGATACGCAGTATTTT
TRBV20-1	-	TRBJ2-3	-	CSAKPAEGVKDTQYF	TGCAGTGCTAAACCAGCGGAAGGGGTGAAAGATACGCAGTATTTT
TRBV28	-	TRBJ2-4	-	CASSRQWWDIQYF	TGTGCCAGCAGCCGTCAGTGGTGGGACATTCAGTACTTC
TRBV6-2/TRBV6-3	-	TRBJ2-1	TRBD2	CATLAGNFMGDEQFF	TGTGCCACCTTAGCGGGTAACTTTATGGGCGATGAGCAGTTCTTC
TRBV7-2	-	TRBJ1-2	-	CASKTRGDSLYGYTF	TGTGCCAGCAAAACTAGAGGTGACAGCTTATATGGCTACACCTTC
TRBV29-1	few	TRBJ2-1	TRBD2	CSAAGGGGQFKNEQFF	TGCAGCGCTGCGGGCGGGGGGGGCCAATTTAAGAATGAGCAGTTCTTC
TRBV19	-	TRBJ1-1	TRBD1	CASTNRGRNTEAFF	TGTGCCAGTACCAACAGGGGGAGGAACACTGAAGCTTTCTTT
TRBV18	-	TRBJ2-5	-	CASSPQQMQETQYF	TGTGCCAGCTCACCGCAGCAGATGCAAGAGACCCAGTACTTC
TRBV11-2	-	TRBJ2-3	-	CASSLDRGHHKDTQYF	TGTGCCAGCAGCTTAGACAGGGGCCATCATAAGGATACGCAGTATTTT
TRBV28	few	TRBJ1-2	-	CAINRADGYTF	TGTGCCATCAACAGGGCGGATGGCTACACCTTC
TRBV12-3/TRBV12-4	-	TRBJ2-3	-	CASRGPDTDTQYF	TGTGCCAGCCGGGGGCCCGACACAGATACGCAGTATTTT
TRBV2	-	TRBJ1-1	-	CASTPAVVEAFF	TGTGCCAGCACCCCCGCGGTGGTTGAAGCTTTCTTT
TRBV3-1	-	TRBJ2-2	-	CASSQIPGINTGELFF	TGTGCCAGCAGCCAAATTCCAGGGATTAACACCGGGGAGCTGTTTTTT
TRBV7-9	few	TRBJ1-2	-	CASSLEQPNLYGYTF	TGTGCCAGCAGCTTAGAGCAGCCCAACCTCTATGGCTACACCTTC
TRBV12-3/TRBV12-4	-	TRBJ2-5	-	CVSSPNSGWGETQYF	TGTGTCAGCAGTCCTAACTCAGGGTGGGGAGAGACCCAGTACTTC
TRBV4-2	few	TRBJ2-5	TRBD2	CASSSARGTSGPQETQYF	TGTGCCAGCAGCTCAGCCCGCGGGACTAGCGGCCCCCAAGAGACCCAGTACTTC
TRBV6-2/TRBV6-3	few	TRBJ2-7	TRBD1	CASSSPGQPNYEQYF	TGTGCCAGCAGCAGCCCGGGACAGCCCAATTACGAGCAGTACTTC
TRBV27	-	TRBJ2-1	TRBD2	CASSPLAGVFNEQFF	TGTGCCAGCAGTCCCCTAGCGGGGGTGTTTAATGAGCAGTTCTTC
TRBV2	many	TRBJ2-3	-	CASRPTQGVADTQYF	TGTGCCAGCAGACCCACTCAGGGTGTGGCAGATACGCAGTATTTT
TRBV5-1	many	TRBJ2-3	-	CASSIPQGRGTDTQYF	TGCGCCAGCAGCATACCACAGGGTAGGGGCACAGATACGCAGTATTTT
TRBV7-6	-	TRBJ1-1	-	CASSPPGHMNTEAFF	TGTGCCAGCAGTCCTCCGGGACACATGAACACTGAAGCTTTCTTT
TRBV20-1	-	TRBJ2-3	-	CSASVVGGAVTDTQYF	TGCAGTGCTTCTGTCGTGGGGGGGGCGGTCACAGATACGCAGTATTTT
TRBV9	once	TRBJ2-5	-	CASSVDSPAGTQYF	TGTGCCAGCAGCGTAGATTCCCCGGCAGGGACCCAGTACTTC
TRBV18	-	TRBJ1-6	-	CASSPKTAHSPLHF	TGTGCCAGCTCACCAAAGACAGCGCATTCACCCCTCCACTTT
TRBV20-1	few	TRBJ2-5	TRBD2	CSASRGVDQETQYF	TGCAGTGCTAGTCGGGGGGTGGACCAAGAGACCCAGTACTTC